This TCR beta chain emerged from a study of blood T cell repertoires in COVID-19. On this clone itself: Compared with germline, one end of the junction differs, possibly owing to a read error.

There are 15 residues in the CDR3. Germline CDR1 reads KGHSH; CDR2 reads LQKENI. Profiling relied on immunoSEQ multiplex PCR, and the TCRdb table lists in-frame clones only, not all of them. The sample comprises under 250,000 clones, about 87% of which are singletons, and 3.1% rests with the top ten. Sequenced: PBMCs or T cells enriched from blood (not recorded which). This TCR came from a woman aged 35 to 49 who had been exposed to COVID-19. The chain carries TRBV18 and TRBJ1-2; a possible D gene is TRBD1 (6 bases). As DNA, the CDR3 is TGTGCCAGCTCACCCCCCACGGGGGGCGACGATGGCCACACCTTC. It specifies CASSPPTGGDDGHTF. Filled out from reference TRBV18 and TRBJ1-2, the complete variable domain reads NAGVMQNPRHLVRRRGQEARLRCSPMKGHSHVYWYRQLPEEGLKFMVYLQKENIIDESGMPKERFSAEFPKEGPSILRIQQVVRGDSAAYFCASSPPTGGDDGHTFGSGTRLTVV.